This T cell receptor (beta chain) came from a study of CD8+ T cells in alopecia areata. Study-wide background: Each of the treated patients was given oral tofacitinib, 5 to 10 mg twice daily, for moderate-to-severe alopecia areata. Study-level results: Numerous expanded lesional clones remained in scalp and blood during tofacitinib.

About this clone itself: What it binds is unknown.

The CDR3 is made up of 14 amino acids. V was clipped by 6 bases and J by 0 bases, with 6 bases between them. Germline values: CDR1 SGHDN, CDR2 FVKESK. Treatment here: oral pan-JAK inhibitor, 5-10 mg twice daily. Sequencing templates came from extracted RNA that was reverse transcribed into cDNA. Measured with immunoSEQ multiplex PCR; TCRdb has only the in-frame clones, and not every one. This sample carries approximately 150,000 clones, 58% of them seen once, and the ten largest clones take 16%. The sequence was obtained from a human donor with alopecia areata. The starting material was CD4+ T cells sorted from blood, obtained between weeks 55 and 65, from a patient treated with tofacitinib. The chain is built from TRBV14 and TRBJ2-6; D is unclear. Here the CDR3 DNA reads TGTGCCAGCAGTAGAATCTCTGGGGCCAACGTCCTGACTTTC. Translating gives CASSRISGANVLTF. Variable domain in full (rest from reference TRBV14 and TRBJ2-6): EAGVTQFPSHSVIEKGQTVTLRCDPISGHDNLYWYRRVMGKEIKFLLHFVKESKQDESGMPNNRFLAERTGGTYSTLKVQPAELEDSGVYFCASSRISGANVLTFGAGSRLTVL.